A selection of T cell receptor beta chains follows, all from one sample in a study of blood T cells in healthy people across ages. Using its own MiXCR run on the 5' RACE reads, TCRdb lists one record per CDR3 protein. The sample has over a million distinct CDR3 sequences; 45% are singletons. The sample comprised blood. The receptors shown here come from a woman aged 55-75 years in good health. The CDR3 runs from the conserved cysteine through the conserved F or W. D genes are given only for firm matches. The size field is filled for only some rows; it gives once, few, many or a size class.

d_call: -; v_call: TRBV20-1; j_call: TRBJ2-7; clone_size: few; cdr3_aa: CSAPSARNDEQYF; cdr3_nt: TGCAGTGCTCCTAGCGCCCGTAACGATGAGCAGTACTTC
d_call: -; v_call: TRBV20-1; j_call: TRBJ2-5; clone_size: -; cdr3_aa: CSARDARTVGEQYF; cdr3_nt: TGCAGTGCTAGAGATGCCCGGACAGTCGGTGAGCAGTACTTC
d_call: -; v_call: TRBV11-2; j_call: TRBJ2-7; clone_size: -; cdr3_aa: CASSPLGSFYEQYF; cdr3_nt: TGTGCCAGCAGCCCCCTGGGAAGTTTCTACGAGCAGTACTTC
d_call: TRBD2; v_call: TRBV27; j_call: TRBJ2-2; clone_size: few; cdr3_aa: CASSVASGRQTGELFF; cdr3_nt: TGTGCCAGCAGCGTTGCTAGCGGGAGACAAACCGGGGAGCTGTTTTTT
d_call: -; v_call: TRBV6-2/TRBV6-3; j_call: TRBJ2-7; clone_size: few; cdr3_aa: CASSPRDYEQYF; cdr3_nt: TGTGCCAGCAGTCCCCGGGACTACGAGCAGTACTTC
d_call: TRBD2; v_call: TRBV3-1; j_call: TRBJ2-7; clone_size: -; cdr3_aa: CASSQDSSGREYEQYF; cdr3_nt: TGTGCCAGCAGCCAAGATTCTAGCGGGAGAGAGTACGAGCAGTACTTC
d_call: TRBD1; v_call: TRBV9; j_call: TRBJ2-7; clone_size: -; cdr3_aa: CASSVGPGQGYEQYF; cdr3_nt: TGTGCCAGCAGCGTCGGACCGGGACAGGGCTACGAGCAGTACTTC
d_call: -; v_call: TRBV6-5; j_call: TRBJ1-2; clone_size: -; cdr3_aa: CASSLGPPWNSYGYTF; cdr3_nt: TGTGCCAGCAGTCTCGGGCCACCCTGGAATTCCTATGGCTACACCTTC
d_call: -; v_call: TRBV28; j_call: TRBJ2-1; clone_size: -; cdr3_aa: CASSCYRDLYEFF; cdr3_nt: TGTGCCAGCAGTTGTTACCGGGACCTCTATGAGTTCTTC
d_call: -; v_call: TRBV20-1; j_call: TRBJ2-7; clone_size: once; cdr3_aa: CSAWVARYEQYF; cdr3_nt: TGCAGTGCATGGGTAGCGCGTTACGAGCAGTACTTC
d_call: TRBD1; v_call: TRBV30; j_call: TRBJ1-4; clone_size: -; cdr3_aa: CAWSPGGRKKLFF; cdr3_nt: TGTGCCTGGAGCCCAGGGGGCCGGAAAAAACTGTTTTTT
d_call: -; v_call: TRBV4-3; j_call: TRBJ2-1; clone_size: few; cdr3_aa: CASSQELSRGFNHNEQFF; cdr3_nt: TGCGCCAGCAGCCAAGAGTTGAGCCGGGGTTTCAACCACAATGAGCAGTTCTTC
d_call: -; v_call: TRBV12-3/TRBV12-4; j_call: TRBJ1-5; clone_size: many; cdr3_aa: CASGANQPQHF; cdr3_nt: TGTGCCAGCGGAGCAAATCAGCCCCAGCATTTT
d_call: -; v_call: TRBV10-2; j_call: TRBJ2-7; clone_size: -; cdr3_aa: CASSEWTRRAYEQYF; cdr3_nt: TGCGCCAGCAGTGAATGGACCCGGAGGGCCTACGAGCAGTACTTC
d_call: TRBD2; v_call: TRBV6-2/TRBV6-3; j_call: TRBJ2-1; clone_size: -; cdr3_aa: CASSYSSLAGYNEQFF; cdr3_nt: TGTGCCAGCAGTTACTCGAGTCTAGCGGGGTACAATGAGCAGTTCTTC
d_call: -; v_call: TRBV5-6; j_call: TRBJ2-3; clone_size: -; cdr3_aa: CASSQGWGQDTDTQYF; cdr3_nt: TGTGCCAGCAGCCAGGGTTGGGGACAAGATACAGATACGCAGTATTTT
d_call: -; v_call: TRBV15; j_call: TRBJ2-5; clone_size: -; cdr3_aa: CVTSRDLPETQYF; cdr3_nt: TGTGTCACCAGCAGGGATCTCCCAGAGACCCAGTACTTC
d_call: -; v_call: TRBV7-9; j_call: TRBJ2-3; clone_size: few; cdr3_aa: CASSVPPLRPSTDTQYF; cdr3_nt: TGTGCCAGCAGCGTACCTCCTCTCCGGCCTAGCACAGATACGCAGTATTTT
d_call: TRBD1; v_call: TRBV27; j_call: TRBJ2-7; clone_size: few; cdr3_aa: CASRPGQVSYEQYF; cdr3_nt: TGTGCCAGCAGACCGGGACAGGTCTCCTACGAGCAGTACTTC
d_call: TRBD2; v_call: TRBV12-3/TRBV12-4; j_call: TRBJ2-3; clone_size: -; cdr3_aa: CASSPLLAGGGGFADTQYF; cdr3_nt: TGTGCCAGCAGTCCCCTCCTAGCGGGAGGGGGAGGGTTCGCAGATACGCAGTATTTT
d_call: -; v_call: TRBV12-3/TRBV12-4; j_call: TRBJ1-5; clone_size: -; cdr3_aa: CASSLEGEPSVPQHF; cdr3_nt: TGTGCCAGCAGTTTAGAGGGGGAACCTAGTGTGCCCCAGCATTTT
d_call: TRBD1; v_call: TRBV6-1; j_call: TRBJ1-4; clone_size: -; cdr3_aa: CASTRGRGRTNEKLFF; cdr3_nt: TGTGCCAGTACGAGGGGGCGCGGGAGGACTAACGAAAAACTGTTTTTT
d_call: TRBD2; v_call: TRBV6-1; j_call: TRBJ2-2; clone_size: -; cdr3_aa: CASSAGTSGRTIGELFF; cdr3_nt: TGTGCCAGCAGTGCCGGGACTAGCGGGAGGACGATCGGGGAGCTGTTTTTT
d_call: TRBD1; v_call: TRBV29-1; j_call: TRBJ2-7; clone_size: few; cdr3_aa: CSVVPGQGAEQYF; cdr3_nt: TGCAGCGTTGTCCCGGGACAGGGGGCCGAGCAGTACTTC
d_call: TRBD2; v_call: TRBV27; j_call: TRBJ2-1; clone_size: few; cdr3_aa: CASSFRASGRDEQFF; cdr3_nt: TGTGCCAGCAGTTTTCGGGCTAGCGGGAGAGATGAGCAGTTCTTC
d_call: -; v_call: TRBV29-1; j_call: TRBJ2-3; clone_size: -; cdr3_aa: CSVVASTDTQYF; cdr3_nt: TGCAGCGTTGTTGCTAGCACAGATACGCAGTATTTT
d_call: TRBD2; v_call: TRBV5-1; j_call: TRBJ2-1; clone_size: -; cdr3_aa: CASSLVPLAGGPIVEQFF; cdr3_nt: TGCGCCAGCAGCTTGGTTCCGCTAGCGGGAGGGCCGATCGTTGAGCAGTTCTTC
d_call: -; v_call: TRBV15; j_call: TRBJ2-5; clone_size: -; cdr3_aa: CATSRDLSGRGLQETQYF; cdr3_nt: TGTGCCACCAGCAGAGATTTGAGTGGCAGGGGCCTACAAGAGACCCAGTACTTC
d_call: -; v_call: TRBV5-5; j_call: TRBJ2-6; clone_size: -; cdr3_aa: CASSTGTSIPARYGANVLTF; cdr3_nt: TGTGCCAGCAGCACGGGGACCTCGATACCCGCAAGATATGGGGCCAACGTCCTGACTTTC
d_call: TRBD2; v_call: TRBV5-1; j_call: TRBJ2-1; clone_size: once; cdr3_aa: CASSLRVAGGDEQFF; cdr3_nt: TGCGCCAGCAGCTTGAGAGTAGCGGGAGGAGATGAACAGTTCTTC
d_call: -; v_call: TRBV7-9; j_call: TRBJ2-5; clone_size: -; cdr3_aa: CASSSTILSHNEQYF; cdr3_nt: TGTGCCAGCAGCTCGACAATCTTAAGCCACAATGAGCAGTACTTC
d_call: TRBD2; v_call: TRBV10-2; j_call: TRBJ2-4; clone_size: few; cdr3_aa: CASSGRGAKNIQYF; cdr3_nt: TGCGCCAGCAGCGGGAGGGGGGCCAAAAACATTCAGTACTTC
d_call: TRBD1; v_call: TRBV2; j_call: TRBJ2-1; clone_size: many; cdr3_aa: CASSDTGQATTEQFF; cdr3_nt: TGTGCCAGCAGTGACACGGGACAGGCTACAACTGAGCAGTTCTTC
d_call: -; v_call: TRBV5-1; j_call: TRBJ2-7; clone_size: -; cdr3_aa: CASSLGLHSYEQYF; cdr3_nt: TGCGCCAGCAGCTTGGGTTTGCACTCCTACGAGCAGTACTTC
d_call: -; v_call: TRBV20-1; j_call: TRBJ2-4; clone_size: -; cdr3_aa: CSAQDRDSLYIQYF; cdr3_nt: TGCAGTGCCCAGGACCGGGACTCGCTTTACATTCAGTACTTC
d_call: -; v_call: TRBV6-5; j_call: TRBJ1-2; clone_size: few; cdr3_aa: CASSSPRQANYGYTF; cdr3_nt: TGTGCCAGCAGCTCGCCTAGACAGGCTAACTATGGCTACACCTTC
d_call: -; v_call: TRBV12-3/TRBV12-4; j_call: TRBJ2-7; clone_size: -; cdr3_aa: CASSLGLEHEQYF; cdr3_nt: TGTGCCAGCAGTTTAGGGCTAGAACACGAGCAGTACTTC
d_call: -; v_call: TRBV6-5; j_call: TRBJ2-5; clone_size: -; cdr3_aa: CASSYPRPDTGREETQYF; cdr3_nt: TGTGCCAGCAGTTACCCCCGACCGGACACCGGTAGAGAAGAGACCCAGTACTTC
d_call: -; v_call: TRBV7-6; j_call: TRBJ2-1; clone_size: -; cdr3_aa: CASSSIIAASSYNEQFF; cdr3_nt: TGTGCCAGCAGCTCCATTATAGCGGCGAGCTCCTACAATGAGCAGTTCTTC
d_call: -; v_call: TRBV15; j_call: TRBJ2-7; clone_size: -; cdr3_aa: CATSRGEDSTYEQYF; cdr3_nt: TGTGCCACCAGCAGAGGTGAGGACTCAACCTACGAGCAGTACTTC
d_call: -; v_call: TRBV4-1; j_call: TRBJ2-7; clone_size: -; cdr3_aa: CASSQAYGGAWYF; cdr3_nt: TGCGCCAGCAGCCAAGCCTATGGGGGAGCTTGGTACTTC